The 4 T cell receptor beta chains reported below all come from one sample, sequenced in a study of T-cell reconstitution after alpha-beta-depleted transplantation in children. Unique molecular identifiers tagged the TCRbeta library. A single record per CDR3 protein comes from TCRdb applying MiXCR to the PCR reads. The sample holds roughly 400,000 distinct CDR3 sequences; 20% are singletons and the top ten take less than 4.5%. Sequencing used PBMCs from the stem cell graft donor, obtained from the stem cell graft. The source of these receptors is a human donor who donated a stem cell graft to a child with acute myeloid leukemia.

The CDR3 DNA reads as TGTGCCAGCAGCTTATCTCCACGGTTCGGGAGCTCCTACAATGAGCAGTTCTTC. Translation: CASSLSPRFGSSYNEQFF. V usage is TRBV11-2 and J usage is TRBJ2-1; possibly TRBD2 for D (6 bases). The germline CDR1 and CDR2 sequences are SGHAT and FQNNGV. Trimming took off 2 bases at V and 0 bases at J, with 17 bases between the two ends. The CDR3 contains 18 residues.

V usage is TRBV4-3 and J usage is TRBJ2-7, with D hard to call. CDR1 is LGHNA and CDR2 is YSLEER in the germline V gene. V lost 3 bases, J lost 5 bases, and 17 bases lay in between. This CDR3 spans 15 amino acids. For the CDR3, the DNA is TGCGCCAGCAGCCAGGAAAATACACCGATGGACGAGCAGTACTTC. This translates into CASSQENTPMDEQYF.

The genes are TRBV28 and TRBJ1-4; a weak D match, TRBD1 (5 bases). Germline-derived CDR1 and CDR2 are MDHEN and SYDVKM. The CDR3 runs 15 residues. Trimming removed 3 bases from V and 0 bases from J, with 8 bases in between. In nucleotides, the CDR3 is TGTGCCAGCAGTTTGTGGGGGTCAACTAATGAAAAACTGTTTTTT. Its protein is CASSLWGSTNEKLFF.

This clonotype was detected only a few times. The genes are TRBV29-1 and TRBJ2-7, with TRBD2 matching 9 bases. Germline CDR1 SQVTM, CDR2 ANQGSEA. This CDR3 spans 13 amino acids. J gave up 3 bases and V 2 bases, and 2 bases lay outside the gene matches. CDR3 sequence reads: CSVESSGNYEQYF. The CDR3 DNA reads TGCAGCGTTGAATCTAGCGGGAACTACGAGCAGTACTTC.